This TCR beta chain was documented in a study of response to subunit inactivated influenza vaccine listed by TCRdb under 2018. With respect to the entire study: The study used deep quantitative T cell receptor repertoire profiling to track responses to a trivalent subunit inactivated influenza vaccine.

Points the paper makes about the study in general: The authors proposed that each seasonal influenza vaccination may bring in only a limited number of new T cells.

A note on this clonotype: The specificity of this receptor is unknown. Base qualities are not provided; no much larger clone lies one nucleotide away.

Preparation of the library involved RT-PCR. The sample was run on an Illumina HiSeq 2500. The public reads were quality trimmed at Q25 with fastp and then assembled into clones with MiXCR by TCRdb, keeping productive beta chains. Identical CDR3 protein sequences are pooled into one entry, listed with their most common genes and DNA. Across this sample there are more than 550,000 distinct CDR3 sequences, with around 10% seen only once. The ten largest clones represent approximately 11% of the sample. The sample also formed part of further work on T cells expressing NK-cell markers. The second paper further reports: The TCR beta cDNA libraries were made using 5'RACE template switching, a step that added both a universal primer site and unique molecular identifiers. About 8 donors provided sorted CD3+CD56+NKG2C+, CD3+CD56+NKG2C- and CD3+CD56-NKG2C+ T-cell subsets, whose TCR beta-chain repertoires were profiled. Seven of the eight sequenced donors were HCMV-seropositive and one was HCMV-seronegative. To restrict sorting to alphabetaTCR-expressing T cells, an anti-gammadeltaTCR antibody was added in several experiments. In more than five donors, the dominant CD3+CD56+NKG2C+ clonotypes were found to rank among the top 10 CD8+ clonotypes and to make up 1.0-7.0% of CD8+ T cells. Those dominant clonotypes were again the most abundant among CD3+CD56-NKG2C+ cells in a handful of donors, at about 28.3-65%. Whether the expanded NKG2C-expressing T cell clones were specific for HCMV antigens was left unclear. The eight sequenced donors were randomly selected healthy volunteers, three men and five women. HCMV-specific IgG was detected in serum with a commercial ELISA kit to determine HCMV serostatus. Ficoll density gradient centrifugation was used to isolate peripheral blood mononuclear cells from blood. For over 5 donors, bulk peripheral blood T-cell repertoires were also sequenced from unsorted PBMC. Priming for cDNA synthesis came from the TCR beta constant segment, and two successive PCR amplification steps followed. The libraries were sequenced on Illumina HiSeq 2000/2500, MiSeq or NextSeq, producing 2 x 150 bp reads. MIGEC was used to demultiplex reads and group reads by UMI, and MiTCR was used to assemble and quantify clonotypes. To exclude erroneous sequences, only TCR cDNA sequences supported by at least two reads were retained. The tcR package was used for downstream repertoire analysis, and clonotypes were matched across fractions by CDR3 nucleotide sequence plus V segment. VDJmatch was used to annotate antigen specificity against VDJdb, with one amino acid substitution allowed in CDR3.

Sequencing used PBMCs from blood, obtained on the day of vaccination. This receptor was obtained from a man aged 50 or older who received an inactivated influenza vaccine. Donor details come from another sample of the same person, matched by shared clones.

CDR3 sequence: CASSYHVRREYSNQPQHF. The nucleotides are TGTGCCAGCAGTTACCACGTGCGTCGGGAGTATAGCAATCAGCCCCAGCATTTT. The rearrangement combines TRBV6-5 with TRBJ1-5, with the D gene call left open. From its cysteine to its phenylalanine, the CDR3 spans 18 amino acids. Of all the DNA, just the CDR3 is kept, 54 bases in frame from base 1. CDR1 MNHEY and CDR2 SVGAGI are derived from the germline V gene. The junction carries 17 bases between V and J, which are trimmed by 2 bases and 0 bases respectively.